This T cell receptor beta chain was sequenced in a study of radiation and T cells in renal cell carcinoma. The sample's treatment: treatment-naive control, cytoreductive nephrectomy. The tumor was a clear cell renal cell carcinoma. By sample share, this clone is medium-sized. What it recognizes is unknown. TCRdb's table, derived via immunoSEQ multiplex PCR, lists solely in-frame clones and lacks some. Of fewer than 9,000 clones listed, almost 65% were seen once; the top ten hold approximately 40%. Whole-study findings and limits: Compared with controls, irradiated tumors showed greater TCR clonality.

CDR1 is SGHDT, CDR2 YYEEEE, per germline. V gave up 7 bases and J gave up 0 bases, with 14 bases separating them. The CDR3 covers 14 residues. This chain links TRBV5-6 with TRBJ2-7; maybe TRBD2 (7 bases). This clonotype originated in a woman between 70 and 85 years old with renal cell carcinoma. The source material was tumor tissue, sampled from a patient whose treatment was nephrectomy without radiotherapy. CDR3: CASGAGDNSYEQYF. The CDR3 DNA reads as TGTGCCAGCGGGGCGGGGGACAACTCCTACGAGCAGTACTTC.